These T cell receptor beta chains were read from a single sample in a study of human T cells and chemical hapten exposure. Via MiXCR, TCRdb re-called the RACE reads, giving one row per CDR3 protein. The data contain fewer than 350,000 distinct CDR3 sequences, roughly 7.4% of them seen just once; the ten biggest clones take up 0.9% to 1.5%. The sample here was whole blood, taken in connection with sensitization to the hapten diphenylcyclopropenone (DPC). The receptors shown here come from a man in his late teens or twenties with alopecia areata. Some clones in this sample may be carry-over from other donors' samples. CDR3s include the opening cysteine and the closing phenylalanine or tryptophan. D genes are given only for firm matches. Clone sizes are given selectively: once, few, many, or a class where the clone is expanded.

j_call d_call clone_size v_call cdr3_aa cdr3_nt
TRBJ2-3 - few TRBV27 CASSLTRLRDTQYF TGTGCCAGCAGTTTGACTAGATTGAGAGATACGCAGTATTTT
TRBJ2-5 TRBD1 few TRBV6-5 CASSFAGTGGETQYF TGTGCCAGCAGTTTCGCCGGGACAGGGGGAGAGACCCAGTACTTC
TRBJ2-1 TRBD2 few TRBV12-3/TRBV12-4 CASSAGLDNYNEQFF TGTGCCAGCAGTGCCGGACTAGATAACTACAATGAGCAGTTCTTC
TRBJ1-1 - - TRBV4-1 CASSQAVGNTEAFF TGCGCCAGCAGCCAAGCTGTGGGGAACACTGAAGCTTTCTTT
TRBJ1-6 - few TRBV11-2 CASSVVPLDSSYNSPLHF TGTGCCAGCAGCGTCGTACCATTGGACAGCTCCTATAATTCACCCCTCCACTTT
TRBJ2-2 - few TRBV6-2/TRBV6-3 CASSYRVFTGELFF TGTGCCAGCAGTTACAGGGTCTTCACCGGGGAGCTGTTTTTT
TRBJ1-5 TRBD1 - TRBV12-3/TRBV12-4 CASSLSPRGGDQPQHF TGTGCCAGCAGTTTATCACCCAGGGGGGGAGATCAGCCCCAGCATTTT
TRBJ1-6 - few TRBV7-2 CASSLVAPSPLHF TGTGCCAGCAGCTTAGTGGCCCCTTCACCCCTCCACTTT
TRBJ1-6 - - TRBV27 CASSLWGTDSPLHF TGTGCCAGCAGTTTATGGGGAACTGACTCACCCCTCCACTTT
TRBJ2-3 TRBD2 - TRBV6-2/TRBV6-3 CASSAGEHSTDTQYF TGTGCCAGCAGTGCGGGGGAACATAGCACAGATACGCAGTATTTT
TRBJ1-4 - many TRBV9 CASSVGVNEKLFF TGTGCCAGCAGCGTAGGGGTAAATGAAAAACTGTTTTTT
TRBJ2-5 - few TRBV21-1 CASSARTGYYQETQYF TGTGCCAGCAGCGCCCGGACAGGATACTATCAAGAGACCCAGTACTTC
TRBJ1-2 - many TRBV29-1 CSVGSGGGEGYTF TGCAGCGTTGGATCGGGAGGAGGGGAAGGCTACACCTTC
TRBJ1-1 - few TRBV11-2 CASSLTGQTEAFF TGTGCCAGCAGCTTAACCGGCCAGACTGAAGCTTTCTTT
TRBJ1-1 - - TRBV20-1 CSARGSVWANTEAFF TGCAGTGCTAGAGGAAGCGTTTGGGCGAACACTGAAGCTTTCTTT
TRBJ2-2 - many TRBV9 CASSVRGTTGELFF TGTGCCAGCAGCGTAAGGGGGACCACCGGGGAGCTGTTTTTT
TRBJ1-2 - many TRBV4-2 CASSQPRTYYGYTF TGTGCCAGCAGCCAACCCCGGACCTACTATGGCTACACCTTC
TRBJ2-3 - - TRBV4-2 CASSQAGSETDTQYF TGTGCCAGCAGCCAAGCAGGGTCAGAAACAGATACGCAGTATTTT
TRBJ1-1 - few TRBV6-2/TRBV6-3 CASIRDLTEAFF TGTGCCAGCATACGGGACCTCACTGAAGCTTTCTTT
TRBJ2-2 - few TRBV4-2 CASSEPTTNTGELFF TGTGCCAGCAGCGAACCCACAACGAACACCGGGGAGCTGTTTTTT
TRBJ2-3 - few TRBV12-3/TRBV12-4 CASSRFRDTQYF TGTGCCAGCAGTCGGTTCAGAGATACGCAGTATTTT
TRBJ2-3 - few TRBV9 CASSVAKGTDTQYF TGTGCCAGCAGCGTAGCCAAAGGCACAGATACGCAGTATTTT
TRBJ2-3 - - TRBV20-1 CSARDLMGPDTQYF TGCAGTGCTAGAGATCTAATGGGGCCAGATACGCAGTATTTT
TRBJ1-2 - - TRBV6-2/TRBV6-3 CASSYNPAGNYGYTF TGTGCCAGCAGTTACAACCCAGCAGGGAACTATGGCTACACCTTC
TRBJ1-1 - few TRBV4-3 CASSQDRYEAFF TGCGCCAGCAGCCAAGACAGATATGAAGCTTTCTTT
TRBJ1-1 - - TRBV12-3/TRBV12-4 CASSSPSSLNTEAFF TGTGCCAGCAGTTCCCCAAGCTCCCTGAACACTGAAGCTTTCTTT
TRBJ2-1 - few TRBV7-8 CASSGMGIPQRFF TGTGCCAGCAGCGGTATGGGGATACCCCAGAGGTTCTTC
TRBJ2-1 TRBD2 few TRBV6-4 CASSDSGTSYNEQFF TGTGCCAGCAGTGACTCCGGGACTAGCTACAATGAGCAGTTCTTC
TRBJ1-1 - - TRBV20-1 CSALSGQPNTEAFF TGCAGTGCCCTCTCCGGACAGCCGAACACTGAAGCTTTCTTT
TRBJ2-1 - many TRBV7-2 CASSSPERGWNEQFF TGTGCCAGCAGCTCCCCGGAAAGGGGATGGAATGAGCAGTTCTTC
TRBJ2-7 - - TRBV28 CASSVGYYEQYF TGTGCCAGCAGTGTGGGGTATTACGAGCAGTACTTC
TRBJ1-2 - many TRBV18 CASSPRQANYGYTF TGTGCCAGCTCACCTCGTCAGGCGAACTATGGCTACACCTTC
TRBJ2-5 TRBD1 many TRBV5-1 CASSLSGTGLETQYF TGCGCCAGCAGCTTGAGCGGGACAGGGTTAGAGACCCAGTACTTC
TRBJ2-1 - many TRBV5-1 CASTQRLNYNEQFF TGCGCCAGCACCCAACGACTAAACTACAATGAGCAGTTCTTC
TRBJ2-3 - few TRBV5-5 CASSLISNTQYF TGTGCCAGCAGCTTGATTAGCAATACGCAGTATTTT
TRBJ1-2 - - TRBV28 CASSLYRRGKGYGYTF TGTGCCAGCAGTTTATATCGGAGGGGCAAGGGCTATGGCTACACCTTC
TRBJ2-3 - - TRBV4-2 CASSHQFRRGGSTDTQYF TGTGCCAGCAGCCATCAATTCCGCAGGGGGGGGAGCACAGATACGCAGTATTTT
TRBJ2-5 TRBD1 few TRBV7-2 CASSSWIRTGDQETQYF TGTGCCAGCAGCTCTTGGATAAGGACAGGGGACCAAGAGACCCAGTACTTC
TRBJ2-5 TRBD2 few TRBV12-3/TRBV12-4 CASSSPSSGGTTQYF TGTGCCAGCAGTTCACCCTCTAGCGGGGGTACCACCCAGTACTTC
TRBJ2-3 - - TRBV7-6 CASSSHLGTDTQYF TGTGCCAGCAGCTCCCATCTGGGCACAGATACGCAGTATTTT
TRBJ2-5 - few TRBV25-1 CASSEYQETQYF TGTGCCAGCAGTGAATACCAAGAGACCCAGTACTTC
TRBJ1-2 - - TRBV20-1 CSLYGYTF TGCAGTCTCTATGGCTACACCTTC
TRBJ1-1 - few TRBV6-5 CASSRDGGNTEAFF TGTGCCAGCAGTCGGGACGGGGGGAACACTGAAGCTTTCTTT
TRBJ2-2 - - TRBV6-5 CASSYSVDTNTGELFF TGTGCCAGCAGTTACTCGGTCGACACGAACACCGGGGAGCTGTTTTTT
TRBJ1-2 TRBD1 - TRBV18 CASSPRDRGHLDGYTF TGTGCCAGCTCACCCAGGGACAGGGGGCATTTGGATGGCTACACCTTC
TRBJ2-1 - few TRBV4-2 CASSPYVRGGSYNEQFF TGTGCCAGCAGCCCTTATGTGCGGGGAGGATCCTACAATGAGCAGTTCTTC
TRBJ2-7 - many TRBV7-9 CASSLSSGQLSYEQYF TGTGCCAGCAGCTTATCGTCAGGACAGCTCTCCTACGAGCAGTACTTC
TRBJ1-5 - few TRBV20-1 CSARVGDQPQHF TGCAGTGCTAGAGTGGGGGACCAGCCCCAGCATTTT
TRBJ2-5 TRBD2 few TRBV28 CASSFSSRGRFQETQYF TGTGCCAGCAGTTTTTCTTCGCGGGGGAGGTTTCAAGAGACCCAGTACTTC
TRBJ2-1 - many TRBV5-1 CASSSDTSYNEQFF TGCGCCAGCAGTTCGGACACATCTTACAATGAGCAGTTCTTC
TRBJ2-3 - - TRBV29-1 CSVEVTRDTQYF TGCAGCGTTGAGGTGACTAGAGATACGCAGTATTTT
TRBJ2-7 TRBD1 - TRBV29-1 CSVDIRGTGREQYF TGCAGCGTTGATATCAGGGGGACGGGTCGCGAGCAGTACTTC
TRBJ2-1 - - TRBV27 CASTLRGAVAYNEQFF TGTGCCAGCACCCTCCGGGGAGCGGTGGCCTACAATGAGCAGTTCTTC
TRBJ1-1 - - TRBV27 CASSKWGGLNTEAFF TGTGCCAGCAGCAAATGGGGGGGCCTGAACACTGAAGCTTTCTTT
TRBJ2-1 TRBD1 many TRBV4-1 CASSREQQGHEQFF TGCGCCAGCAGTCGGGAACAACAGGGGCATGAGCAGTTCTTC
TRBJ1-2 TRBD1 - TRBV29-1 CSVEGITGEWNYGYTF TGCAGCGTTGAAGGTATAACAGGGGAATGGAACTATGGCTACACCTTC
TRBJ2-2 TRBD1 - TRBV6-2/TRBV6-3 CASSFGTGRGSGELFF TGTGCCAGCAGTTTTGGGACAGGGAGAGGGTCCGGGGAGCTGTTTTTT
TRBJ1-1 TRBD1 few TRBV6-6 CASSKDRGGTEAFF TGTGCCAGCAGTAAGGACAGGGGCGGGACTGAAGCTTTCTTT
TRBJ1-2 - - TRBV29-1 CSVEDLRRNYGYTF TGCAGCGTTGAAGATCTTAGGAGGAACTATGGCTACACCTTC
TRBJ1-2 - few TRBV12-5 CASGLGIRNGYTF TGTGCTAGTGGTTTGGGAATTAGGAATGGCTACACCTTC